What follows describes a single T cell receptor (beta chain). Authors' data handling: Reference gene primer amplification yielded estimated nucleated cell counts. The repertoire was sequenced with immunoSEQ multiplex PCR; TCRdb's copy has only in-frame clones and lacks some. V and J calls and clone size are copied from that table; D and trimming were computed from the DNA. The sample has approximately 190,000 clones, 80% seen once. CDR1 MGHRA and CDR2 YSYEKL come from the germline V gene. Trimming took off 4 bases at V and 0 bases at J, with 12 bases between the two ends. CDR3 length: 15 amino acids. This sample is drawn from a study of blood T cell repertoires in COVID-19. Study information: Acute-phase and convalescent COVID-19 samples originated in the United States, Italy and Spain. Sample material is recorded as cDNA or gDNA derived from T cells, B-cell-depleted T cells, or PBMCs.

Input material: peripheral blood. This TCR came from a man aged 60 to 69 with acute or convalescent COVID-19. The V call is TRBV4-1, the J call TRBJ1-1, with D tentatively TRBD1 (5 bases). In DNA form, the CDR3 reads TGCGCCAGCAGCCGACCCGACAGCTTGAACACTGAAGCTTTCTTT. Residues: CASSRPDSLNTEAFF.